The entry below describes one T cell receptor (beta chain). The sample comes from a study of patients and donors after allogeneic stem cell transplantation. CDR3 length equals 15 residues. CDR1 SGHTA and CDR2 FQGTGA come from the germline V gene. V lost 6 bases and J lost 6, with 18 bases in between. Each CDR3 protein gets one entry after TCRdb re-called the RT-PCR reads with MiXCR. The table has 40,000 to 45,000 distinct CDR3 sequences, 25% to 35% seen once. This clonotype was obtained from a human donor who was either an allogeneic HSCT recipient or a stem cell or donor lymphocyte infusion donor (not recorded which). It is not recorded whose cells these are; they may come from a transplant donor. Sequencing input: blood, either unsorted or a sorted T cell fraction (not recorded which). The chain links TRBV7-3 to TRBJ2-4; either TRBD1 or TRBD2 may supply D (6 bases each). CDR3 coding DNA: TGTGCCAGCAGTATAGGGGGGCCACCTTCAAACATTCAGTACTTC. It encodes CASSIGGPPSNIQYF.